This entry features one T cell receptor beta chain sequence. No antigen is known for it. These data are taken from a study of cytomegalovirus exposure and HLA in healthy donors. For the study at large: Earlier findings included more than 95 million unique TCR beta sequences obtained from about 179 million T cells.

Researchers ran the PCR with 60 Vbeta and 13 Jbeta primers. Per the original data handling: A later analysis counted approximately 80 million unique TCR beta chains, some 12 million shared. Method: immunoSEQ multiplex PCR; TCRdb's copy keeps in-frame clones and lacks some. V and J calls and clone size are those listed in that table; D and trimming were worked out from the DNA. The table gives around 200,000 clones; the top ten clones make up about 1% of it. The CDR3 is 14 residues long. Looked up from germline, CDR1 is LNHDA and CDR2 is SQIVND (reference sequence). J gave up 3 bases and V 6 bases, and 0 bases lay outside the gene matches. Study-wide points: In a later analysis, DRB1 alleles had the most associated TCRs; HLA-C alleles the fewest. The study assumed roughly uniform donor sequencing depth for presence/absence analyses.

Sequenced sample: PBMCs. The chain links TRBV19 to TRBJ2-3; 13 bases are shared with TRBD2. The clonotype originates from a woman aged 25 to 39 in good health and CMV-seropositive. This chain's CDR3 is CASRTSGRTDTQYF. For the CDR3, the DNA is TGTGCCAGTAGGACTAGCGGGAGGACAGATACGCAGTATTTT.